This paragraph covers one TCR beta chain sequence. As yet, its antigen is unknown. The junction does not match germline at one end; this may be a read error. The data originate from a study of OX40 agonist ivuxolimab in advanced cancers. About the research overall: The study gave patients intravenous ivuxolimab at 0.01 to 10 mg/kg every 2 weeks. The dose-escalation cohort had hepatocellular carcinoma, melanoma, renal cell or head and neck cancer.

The CDR3 is 14 amino acids. Per the germline V gene, CDR1 is MNHNS and CDR2 is SASEGT. The table came from immunoSEQ multiplex PCR; TCRdb's copy has only in-frame clones and leaves some out. The sample comprises some 33,000 clones, 81% of which are singletons, and roughly 20% rests with the top ten. General study points: Certain nonresponding patients likewise had low normalized T-cell clonal expansion. Expanded peripheral T-cell antigen specificity went undetermined.

The TCR was taken from an adult with an advanced solid tumor such as melanoma, head and neck, liver or kidney cancer. The chain has TRBV6-1 and TRBJ1-5; D remains ambiguous. This sample comprised CD4+ or CD8+ T cells sorted from blood, obtained in a trial of the OX40 agonist ivuxolimab. The CDR3 DNA is TGTGCCAGCAGGGAAGGGCATAGCAATCAGCCCCAGCATTTT. This encodes CASREGHSNQPQHF.